The 22 T cell receptor beta chains below were found in one sample sequenced in a study of shared clonotypes between healthy human individuals. The protocol was immunoSEQ multiplex PCR, while the TCRdb copy is restricted to in-frame clones and leaves out a portion. Counted here are about 2.5 million clones, under 95% occurring once; the ten biggest clones make up 0.37%. The specimen sequenced was naive CD4+ T cells from PBMCs. Specified subset: CD45RA+ positively selected. The receptor set was obtained from a man between 18 and 29 years old in good health. Some clones in this sample may be carry-over from other donors' samples.

V and J are TRBV28 and TRBJ1-3, with 9 nucleotides matching TRBD1. Germline V gene data show CDR1 as MDHEN and CDR2 as SYDVKM. CDR3 length: 17 residues. J was trimmed by 1 base and V by 5 bases; bases with no gene match: 9. CDR3 amino acids: CASSPLPGQGSGNTIYF. CDR3 DNA sequence: TGTGCCAGCAGTCCACTCCCGGGACAGGGTTCTGGAAACACCATATATTTT.

The chain links TRBV19 to TRBJ1-5, with D unresolved. Germline V gene lookup returns CDR1 LNHDA and CDR2 SQIVND (reference sequence). V was shortened by 9 bases and J by 2 bases, with 17 bases between the two germline ends. CDR3 size: 15 residues. The CDR3 here is CASTQAPVGNQPQHF. Here the CDR3 DNA reads TGTGCCAGCACTCAAGCTCCGGTGGGCAATCAGCCCCAGCATTTT.

The chain combines TRBV6-5 with TRBJ1-1; D remains ambiguous. The CDR3 has 14 residues. The V end lost 2 bases, the J end lost 0 bases, and 7 bases lay between the germline ends. Germline V lookup: CDR1 MNHEY, CDR2 SVGAGI. The CDR3 reads CASSYIWMNTEAFF. CDR3 nucleotides: TGTGCCAGCAGTTACATTTGGATGAACACTGAAGCTTTCTTT.

This clone turned up a few times. This chain uses TRBV29-1 with TRBJ1-3, with D uncertain. Germline-derived CDR1 and CDR2 are SQVTM and ANQGSEA. The V end was cut by 5 bases, the J end by 0 bases, with 5 bases between. The CDR3 is made up of 12 amino acids. The CDR3: CSVFSSGNTIYF. The CDR3 nucleotides read TGCAGCGTTTTTAGCTCTGGAAACACCATATATTTT. The whole variable domain, remainder taken from reference TRBV29-1 and TRBJ1-3, is SAVISQKPSRDICQRGTSLTIQCQVDSQVTMMFWYRQQPGQSLTLIATANQGSEATYESGFVIDKFPISRPNLTFSTLTVSNMSPEDSSIYLCSVFSSGNTIYFGEGSWLTVV.

The rearrangement links TRBV18 to TRBJ1-2; maybe TRBD1 (6 bases). V was trimmed by 2 bases and J by 6 bases, leaving 13 bases between them. Germline CDR1 reads KGHSH; CDR2 reads LQKENI. The CDR3 covers 14 residues. The CDR3 bases are TGTGCCAGCTCACCATCGGCAGGGGAGGATGGCTACACCTTC. Residues: CASSPSAGEDGYTF.

This clone was seen once. The CDR3: CASSVGVSNTGELFF. In DNA form, the CDR3 reads TGTGCCAGCAGCGTAGGGGTCTCGAACACCGGGGAGCTGTTTTTT. The chain couples TRBV9 to TRBJ2-2; unclear D gene. Looked up from germline, CDR1 is SGDLS and CDR2 is YYNGEE. Between the trimmed V and J ends, which lost 0 bases and 0 bases, there was a span of 6 bases. The CDR3 has 15 amino acids.

This sequence joins TRBV30 and TRBJ2-1, with D tentatively TRBD1 (7 bases). Germline CDR1 reads GTSNPN; CDR2 reads SVGIG (reference sequence). With 0 bases removed from V and 7 bases from J, the gap between germline ends came to 13 bases. This CDR3 has 14 residues. CDR3 residues: CAWSVGPGGNEQFF. CDR3 in DNA: TGTGCCTGGAGTGTCGGCCCAGGGGGGAATGAGCAGTTCTTC.

This chain links TRBV27 with TRBJ2-7; D is unresolved. Germline CDR1 and CDR2: MNHEY and SMNVEV (reference sequence). The germline V and J ends were trimmed by 1 base and 2 bases, with 9 bases remaining between them. CDR3 length: 14 amino acids. The CDR3 sequence: CASSLYYNPYEQYF. The CDR3 nucleotides are TGTGCCAGCAGTTTATATTACAACCCCTACGAGCAGTACTTC.

This sequence joins TRBV6-5 and TRBJ2-5, with D tentatively TRBD1 or TRBD2 (6 bases each). The V and J ends lost 2 bases and 5 bases respectively, with 12 bases between them. Germline values: CDR1 MNHEY, CDR2 SVGAGI. CDR3 length: 14 residues. The CDR3 DNA is TGTGCCAGCAGTTACCGGGGGCCTGGGGAGACCCAGTACTTC. Amino acids: CASSYRGPGETQYF.

V gene TRBV5-4 combines with J gene TRBJ2-7; the match to TRBD2 covers 9 bases. Per the germline V gene, CDR1 is SGHNT and CDR2 is YYREEE (reference sequence). V lost 4 bases, J lost 6 bases, and 14 bases stayed unmatched. The CDR3 loop spans 16 amino acids. Here the CDR3 DNA reads TGTGCCAGCAGCAGCGGGGGGTCAGTCCGCGTGGTCGAGCAGTACTTC. Protein product: CASSSGGSVRVVEQYF.

In DNA form, the CDR3 reads TGTGCCAGCAGTTACGGCGGGACAGGGAACACTGAAGCTTTCTTT. As protein: CASSYGGTGNTEAFF. This sequence joins TRBV6-5 and TRBJ1-1, with 8 bases fitting TRBD1. Germline loops: CDR1 MNHEY, CDR2 SVGAGI. The CDR3 extends over 15 amino acids. V lost 2 bases, J lost 1 base, and 3 bases stayed unmatched.

The chain joins TRBV28 to TRBJ2-1; 11 positions agree with TRBD2. Per germline, CDR1 MDHEN and CDR2 SYDVKM. The CDR3 sequence is 15 residues long. V lost 2 bases and J lost 8; bases outside the gene matches: 5. The CDR3 sequence is CASSLPGLAGDEQFF. Here the CDR3 DNA reads TGTGCCAGCAGTTTACCTGGACTAGCGGGCGATGAGCAGTTCTTC.

On this clone itself: Other DNA sequences from this sample encode an identical CDR3 as well. The CDR3, as DNA: TGTGCCAGCAGCCGGGACAGGGGGAACACTGAAGCTTTCTTT. It codes for CASSRDRGNTEAFF. The J gene is TRBJ1-1, the V gene TRBV7-2, with 10 bases identical to TRBD1. Trimming cost V 5 bases and J 1 base; bases outside gene matches: 1. Germline CDR1 reads SGHTA; CDR2 reads FQGNSA. The CDR3 length is 14 residues.

The chain has TRBV28 and TRBJ2-1; possibly TRBD2 for D (6 bases). V dropped 1 base and J dropped 8 bases, with 15 bases sitting between them. The CDR3 is 15 amino acids. CDR1 is MDHEN and CDR2 is SYDVKM in the germline V gene. In DNA form, the CDR3 reads TGTGCCAGCAGTTTATCGGGTCGGGGAGGCGATGAGCAGTTCTTC. This sequence encodes CASSLSGRGGDEQFF.

The V call is TRBV11-1, the J call TRBJ2-5; 11 nucleotides match TRBD2. Germline V lookup: CDR1 SGHAT, CDR2 FQDESV (reference sequence). The CDR3 consists of 15 residues. V dropped 5 bases and J dropped 5; count of bases not matched to a gene: 7. CDR3: CASSNLAGGRETQYF. The CDR3 DNA sequence: TGTGCCAGCAGCAACTTAGCGGGAGGGAGGGAGACCCAGTACTTC.

This chain's CDR3 is CASSPAGGGRNTIYF. CDR3 DNA sequence: TGTGCCAGCAGTCCGGCAGGGGGTGGGCGAAACACCATATATTTT. The chain couples TRBV28 to TRBJ1-3; 7 nucleotides match TRBD1. This CDR3 is built from 15 residues. The trim removed 5 bases at V and 5 bases at J, leaving 9 bases unmatched. CDR1 is MDHEN, CDR2 SYDVKM, per germline. Supplemented by reference TRBV28 and TRBJ1-3, the full variable domain reads DVKVTQSSRYLVKRTGEKVFLECVQDMDHENMFWYRQDPGLGLRLIYFSYDVKMKEKGDIPEGYSVSREKKERFSLILESASTNQTSMYLCASSPAGGGRNTIYFGEGSWLTVV.

The chain combines TRBV21-1 with TRBJ2-1. TRBV21-1 is classified as a pseudogene. This CDR3 region has 15 residues. The CDR3 reads CASSKGERGWNEQFF. The DNA for the CDR3 is TGTGCCAGCAGCAAAGGGGAGAGGGGTTGGAATGAGCAGTTCTTC.

V usage is TRBV11-2 and J usage is TRBJ2-1; 10 bases are shared with TRBD2. The germline V gene encodes CDR1 SGHAT and CDR2 FQNNGV. The CDR3 length is 15 residues. The junction had 7 bases not matched to a gene; V was cut back by 3 bases and J by 8 bases. This CDR3 reads CASSFLLAGVYEQFF. As DNA, the CDR3 is TGTGCCAGCAGCTTTCTTCTAGCGGGAGTATATGAGCAGTTCTTC.

Concerning this clone: The sample has other DNA sequences that encode this CDR3 too. V and J are TRBV9 and TRBJ2-3; TRBD1 agrees at 9 bases. Germline loops: CDR1 SGDLS, CDR2 YYNGEE. The V gene end was trimmed by 5 bases and the J gene end by 4 bases; junction bases not matched to a gene: 5. The CDR3 has 14 residues. The CDR3: CASSVTGGSDTQYF. CDR3 DNA: TGTGCCAGCAGTGTTACAGGGGGCTCAGATACGCAGTATTTT.

This chain connects TRBV28 to TRBJ1-2; weak D call: TRBD1 (6 bases). The CDR3 covers 15 residues. Germline V CDR1 and CDR2: MDHEN, SYDVKM. Trimming left V 2 bases short and J 4 bases short, with 14 bases between. The CDR3 reads CASSLGGAPVYGYTF. In DNA form, the CDR3 reads TGTGCCAGCAGTTTAGGGGGGGCGCCCGTCTATGGCTACACCTTC.

The V and J genes are TRBV5-1 and TRBJ2-1; D is unclear. V dropped 4 bases and J dropped 2 bases, with 13 bases sitting between them. CDR1 SGHRS and CDR2 YFSETQ come from the germline V gene. The CDR3 extends over 15 amino acids. CDR3 in amino acids: CASSTARPTYNEQFF. CDR3 DNA: TGCGCCAGCAGCACTGCTAGGCCTACCTACAATGAGCAGTTCTTC.

The chain uses TRBV5-1 and TRBJ2-1, with 9 nucleotides matching TRBD2. This CDR3 has 15 residues. Germline assignment: CDR1 SGHRS and CDR2 YFSETQ. The trim removed 4 bases at V and 5 bases at J, leaving 7 bases unmatched. CDR3 sequence (DNA): TGCGCCAGCAGCCAATTGACTAGCGGCCACAATGAGCAGTTCTTC. Protein sequence: CASSQLTSGHNEQFF.